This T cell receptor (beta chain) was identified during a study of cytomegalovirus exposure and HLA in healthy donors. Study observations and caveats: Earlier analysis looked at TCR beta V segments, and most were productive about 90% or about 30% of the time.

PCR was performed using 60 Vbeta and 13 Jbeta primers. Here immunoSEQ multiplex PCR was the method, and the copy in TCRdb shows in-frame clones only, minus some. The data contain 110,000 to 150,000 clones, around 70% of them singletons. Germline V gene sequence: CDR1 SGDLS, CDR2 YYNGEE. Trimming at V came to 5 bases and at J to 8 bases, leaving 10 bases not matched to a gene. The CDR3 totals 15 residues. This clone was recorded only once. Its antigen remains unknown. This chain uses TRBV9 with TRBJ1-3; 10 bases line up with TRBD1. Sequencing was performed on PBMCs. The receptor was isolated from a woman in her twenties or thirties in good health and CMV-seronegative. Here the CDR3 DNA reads TGTGCCAGCAGTCTGGAGGGACAGGGGCGGGACACCATATATTTT. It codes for CASSLEGQGRDTIYF. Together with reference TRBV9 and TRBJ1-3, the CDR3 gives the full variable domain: DSGVTQTPKHLITATGQRVTLRCSPRSGDLSVYWYQQSLDQGLQFLIQYYNGEERAKGNILERFSAQQFPDLHSELNLSSLELGDSALYFCASSLEGQGRDTIYFGEGSWLTVV.